One and the same sample provided the 18 T cell receptor beta chains below, sequenced in a study of PD-L1 blockade in urothelial cancer. The data were produced by immunoSEQ multiplex PCR, yet TCRdb's version contains in-frame clones alone and is incomplete. Of around 45,000 clones in the sample, 88% were seen once. The source material was PBMCs, sampled around atezolizumab (anti-PD-L1) treatment. These receptor sequences come from a woman aged 60 to 75 with urothelial cancer.

J is TRBJ2-5 and V is TRBV7-6, with a possible D match to TRBD2 (6 bases). The CDR3 is made up of 15 amino acids. V dropped 5 bases and J dropped 7 bases, with 20 bases sitting between them. Germline V CDR1 and CDR2: SGHVS, FNYEAQ. The CDR3 here is CASSKGSGSRGTQYF. The CDR3 bases are TGTGCCAGCAGCAAAGGCAGCGGGTCCCGCGGGACCCAGTACTTC.

This chain joins TRBV15 and TRBJ2-3; the match to TRBD1 covers 7 bases. Germline V gene data show CDR1 as LNHNV and CDR2 as YYDKDF (reference sequence). The CDR3 runs 15 residues. V shed 8 bases and J 2 bases; nucleotides not matched to a gene: 10. The CDR3 DNA is TGTGCCACCTGGACTCCGGGACAGACCACAGATACGCAGTATTTT. Residues: CATWTPGQTTDTQYF.

The chain is built from TRBV28 and TRBJ2-1; 9 bases align to TRBD1. CDR1 is MDHEN and CDR2 is SYDVKM in the germline V gene. V lost 8 bases, J lost 7 bases, and 15 bases stayed unmatched. The CDR3 has 16 residues. CDR3 nucleotides: TGTGCCAGCCCGCCTCGCTTGGGACAGGGTAATAATGAGCAGTTCTTC. Its translation is CASPPRLGQGNNEQFF.

The chain uses TRBV7-8 and TRBJ2-7, with TRBD2 matching 8 bases. The CDR3 has 13 amino acids. The germline V gene encodes CDR1 SGHVS and CDR2 FQNEAQ. Germline trimming cut 0 bases from V and 5 bases from J; bases unmatched to any gene: 0. CDR3 sequence (DNA): TGTGCCAGCAGCTTAGCGCGGGGGGACGAGCAGTACTTC. It translates to CASSLARGDEQYF.

The chain couples TRBV9 to TRBJ2-7; TRBD1 is a possible D gene (5 bases). V was shortened by 2 bases and J by 0 bases, with 12 bases between the two germline ends. Germline V lookup: CDR1 SGDLS, CDR2 YYNGEE. The CDR3 runs to 15 residues. CDR3 protein: CASSVSARGSYEQYF. The CDR3 region has the DNA TGTGCCAGCAGCGTTTCTGCTAGGGGCTCCTACGAGCAGTACTTC.

The CDR3 nucleotides read TGCAGCGTTGACGGGGGGCAGGGGAGAGGGGAAGCTTTCTTT. This codes for CSVDGGQGRGEAFF. This chain joins TRBV29-1 and TRBJ1-1; D is perhaps TRBD1 (6 bases). Per the germline V gene, CDR1 is SQVTM and CDR2 is ANQGSEA. V was shortened by 3 bases and J by 8 bases, with 19 bases between the two germline ends. The CDR3 covers 14 residues.

The chain uses TRBV7-7 and TRBJ2-5; 8 bases are a match to TRBD2. Losses at the gene ends were 8 bases for V and 2 bases for J; bases not matched to a gene: 4. CDR3 length: 13 amino acids. The germline V gene encodes CDR1 SSHAT and CDR2 FNYEAQ (reference sequence). The CDR3 region is CASGTSGQETQYF. CDR3 coding DNA: TGTGCCAGCGGTACTAGCGGACAAGAGACCCAGTACTTC.

The sample holds one count of this clone. The CDR3 reads CASSIEHAPGQGAGNARGYTF. The CDR3 DNA reads as TGTGCCAGTAGTATAGAACACGCCCCGGGACAGGGGGCCGGCAACGCCCGCGGCTACACCTTC. The rearrangement links TRBV19 to TRBJ1-2; 12 nucleotides agree with TRBD1. J was trimmed by 8 bases and V by 0 bases; bases with no gene match: 22. CDR1 and CDR2 (germline): LNHDA, SQIVND (reference sequence). This CDR3 comprises 21 residues.

V is TRBV19 and J is TRBJ2-7, with D perhaps matching TRBD2 (6 bases). CDR3 length equals 15 residues. Trimming removed 3 bases from V and 5 bases from J, with 17 bases in between. The germline V gene has CDR1 LNHDA and CDR2 SQIVND (reference sequence). Written as DNA, the CDR3 is TGTGCCAGTAGTATGGGTTGGCGGGATGTCAACGAGCAGTACTTC. It yields the protein CASSMGWRDVNEQYF.

The V and J genes are TRBV10-3 and TRBJ2-1, with 7 bases matching TRBD2. Germline CDR1 ENHRY, CDR2 SYGVKD. V was pared by 8 bases and J by 8 bases, with 9 bases of the junction left unmatched. There are 13 residues in the CDR3. CDR3: CAIGGRARDEQFF. CDR3 nucleotides: TGTGCCATCGGGGGGAGGGCAAGGGATGAGCAGTTCTTC.

The sample holds a few counts of this clone. This chain connects TRBV27 to TRBJ1-5, with D hard to call. The CDR3 sequence is 13 residues long. The germline V gene has CDR1 MNHEY and CDR2 SMNVEV (reference sequence). Trimming removed 2 bases from V and 6 bases from J, with 8 bases in between. The CDR3 DNA reads as TGTGCCAGCAGTTTAGGAGGGATTCAGCCCCAGCATTTT. Translation gives CASSLGGIQPQHF.

V and J are TRBV9 and TRBJ1-6, with a tentative D call TRBD1 (6 bases). Germline CDR1 reads SGDLS; CDR2 reads YYNGEE. The CDR3 spans 14 residues. V dropped 4 bases and J dropped 8 bases, with 13 bases sitting between them. The CDR3: CASSRQVADSPLHF. CDR3 coding DNA: TGTGCCAGCAGCAGACAGGTAGCAGATTCACCCCTCCACTTT. The whole variable domain, remainder taken from reference TRBV9 and TRBJ1-6, is DSGVTQTPKHLITATGQRVTLRCSPRSGDLSVYWYQQSLDQGLQFLIQYYNGEERAKGNILERFSAQQFPDLHSELNLSSLELGDSALYFCASSRQVADSPLHFGNGTRLTVT.

The chain employs TRBV6-1 and TRBJ1-4; D gene uncertain. Looked up from germline, CDR1 is MNHNS and CDR2 is SASEGT. The V gene lost 3 bases and the J gene lost 7 bases, with 12 bases spanning the gap. There are 14 residues in the CDR3. The CDR3 protein is CASSDILSVEKLFF. CDR3 DNA: TGTGCCAGCAGTGATATCCTGTCGGTTGAAAAACTGTTTTTT.

This chain uses TRBV21-1 with TRBJ2-1; the table gives TRBD2 as D, unverified against the DNA. TRBV21-1 is annotated as a pseudogene. This CDR3 is 20 amino acids long. Here the CDR3 reads CASSSRSIAAVSVAYNEQFF. The CDR3 nucleotides are TGTGCCAGCAGCAGCCGAAGTATAGCGGCCGTCAGCGTAGCCTACAATGAGCAGTTCTTC.

This clone was detected once. The V and J genes are TRBV27 and TRBJ2-7; 9 bases map to TRBD1. This CDR3 is 19 amino acids long. Germline CDR1 MNHEY, CDR2 SMNVEV (reference sequence). The V segment lost 6 bases and the J segment 3 bases; nucleotides outside the gene matches: 21. For the CDR3, the DNA is TGTGCCAGCAGCAATCTTGGGACAGGGCCCCGGCTAGCCCTCTACGAGCAGTACTTC. Translation: CASSNLGTGPRLALYEQYF.

The chain combines TRBV7-3 with TRBJ2-1; TRBD1 might be the D (5 bases). Trimming cost V 5 bases and J 8 bases, with 10 bases left between them. The germline CDR1 and CDR2 sequences are SGHTA and FQGTGA. The CDR3 totals 12 residues. CDR3 bases: TGTGCCAGCAGCGCCTCAGGGTATGAGCAGTTCTTC. Amino acids: CASSASGYEQFF.

The chain employs TRBV5-4 and TRBJ1-1, with 7 bases matching TRBD1. The CDR3 extends over 16 amino acids. CDR1 and CDR2 from the germline V gene are SGHNT and YYREEE (reference sequence). The trim removed 3 bases at V and 0 bases at J, leaving 8 bases unmatched. Here the CDR3 DNA reads TGTGCCAGCAGCTCCGACCGACAGGGAATGAACACTGAAGCTTTCTTT. Translating it yields CASSSDRQGMNTEAFF.

This clone is a singleton in its sample. The J gene is TRBJ2-1, the V gene TRBV4-1; TRBD1 matches 7 bases. V gave up 4 bases and J gave up 6 bases; unmatched junction bases: 9. This CDR3 is built from 15 residues. Germline V CDR1 and CDR2: MGHRA, YSYEKL. The chain's CDR3 is CASSPNDRESNEQFF. The CDR3 coding sequence is TGCGCCAGCAGCCCGAATGACAGGGAGAGCAATGAGCAGTTCTTC.